This paragraph covers one T cell receptor (beta chain) sequence. This CDR3 is built from 12 residues. Germline CDR1 and CDR2: LNHNV and YYDKDF (reference sequence). V was pared by 3 bases and J by 7 bases, with 8 bases between. The time point is: cycle 4 day 1 (C4D1), after five to seven weeks of nivolumab. Autologous stem cell transplantation was followed by relapse in every patient, and brentuximab vedotin exposure varied. CD4+ T cells were purified from thawed PBMCs by magnetic negative selection. These data belong to a study of PD-1 blockade in classical Hodgkin lymphoma. Assay used: immunoSEQ multiplex PCR; TCRdb lists only in-frame clones, some missing. The profile covers tens of thousands of clones, with 80% to 90% appearing a single time and around 0.6% taken by the ten largest.

The TCR sequence derives from a human donor with classical Hodgkin lymphoma. This chain connects TRBV15 to TRBJ2-3, with D possibly being TRBD1 or TRBD2 (5 bases each). This specimen consisted of CD4+ T cells from blood, obtained before the fourth cycle of nivolumab. Written as DNA, the CDR3 is TGTGCCACCAGCAGGGGGACGAATACGCAGTATTTT. This gives the protein CATSRGTNTQYF.